A selection of T cell receptor beta chains follows, all from one sample in a study of blood T cell repertoires in COVID-19. Some clones are missing from TCRdb's copy, which holds only in-frame ones; the method was immunoSEQ multiplex PCR. The sample shows a few hundred thousand clones, approximately 84% of them seen only once. Sequencing input: PBMCs or T cells enriched from blood (not recorded which). These receptors were taken from a woman aged 45-65 years who had been exposed to COVID-19. CDR3s leave out the opening cysteine and the closing phenylalanine or tryptophan. A clone size is listed for some rows: how often the clone was seen (once, few, many), or a class if it is expanded.

cdr3_aa j_call clone_size cdr3_length v_call
ASSYGTGFTYEQY TRBJ2-7 - 13 TRBV6-2/TRBV6-3
ASSSKTGTAFYGYT TRBJ1-2 - 14 TRBV7-9
ASSALDSASGNTIY TRBJ1-3 - 14 TRBV6-1
ASSVGVTGELF TRBJ2-2 few 11 TRBV10-2
ASSPRFRDSQETQY TRBJ2-5 once 14 TRBV18
ASSLTGGSGNTIY TRBJ1-3 - 13 TRBV3-1/TRBV3-2
ATSGETGPRHGYT TRBJ1-2 - 13 TRBV15
ASSPAGWKNTGELF TRBJ2-2 few 14 TRBV13
ASSEADIRTSGGTIY TRBJ1-3 once 15 TRBV9
ASSQGSNQPQH TRBJ1-5 - 11 TRBV10-2
ASSPLGGSSYNEQF TRBJ2-1 - 14 TRBV18
ASSSGQVLNVGYT TRBJ1-2 - 13 TRBV7-9
ASSELRDSNSYEQY TRBJ2-7 - 14 TRBV7-2
ASSLDFLNQPQH TRBJ1-5 - 12 TRBV11-2
ASSYRSNYGYT TRBJ1-2 - 11 TRBV6-5
ASSPQGPGETQY TRBJ2-5 - 12 TRBV19
ASREGNQPQH TRBJ1-5 few 10 TRBV19
ASSVALPPPNYGYT TRBJ1-2 - 14 TRBV9
ASSYALADNQPQH TRBJ1-5 - 13 TRBV6-6
ASSSGGSGNTIY TRBJ1-3 - 12 TRBV28
ASSHDTYSPLH TRBJ1-6 - 11 TRBV7-3
ASSFSTPGGTGELF TRBJ2-2 - 14 TRBV11-3
ATLGQLSREQY TRBJ2-7 - 11 TRBV6-5
ASSSGTGSHQPQH TRBJ1-5 once 13 TRBV5-8
ASSDTRVSNQPQH TRBJ1-5 - 13 TRBV2
AISESSENEQF TRBJ2-1 - 11 TRBV10-3
ASSPTPGLGASTGELF TRBJ2-2 - 16 TRBV13
ASIGAGGDGSTEAF TRBJ1-1 once 14 TRBV19
SVRLAKNIQY TRBJ2-4 - 10 TRBV29-1
ASSRQSNQPQH TRBJ1-5 - 11 TRBV19
ASSAGGSNQPQH TRBJ1-5 few 12 TRBV10-2
ASSLQGPANTGELF TRBJ2-2 - 14 TRBV2
ASSEANTEAF TRBJ1-1 - 10 TRBV10-2
ASSWRTGIDGYT TRBJ1-2 - 12 TRBV5-6
ASSRSGESGYT TRBJ1-2 - 11 TRBV6-4
ASSGDSFYSNQPQH TRBJ1-5 - 14 TRBV2
ASSPTGTHYTEAF TRBJ1-1 - 13 TRBV6-4